This T cell receptor (beta chain) stems from a study of CD8 T cells in Susac syndrome. Study-wide findings and caveats: A relatively small number of individuals underwent TCR sequencing and HLA analysis.

After extraction with the RNeasy kit, 0.5 to 1 ug of the RNA was reverse transcribed using random hexamers. Amplification of TCR beta CDR3 by immunoSEQ multiplex PCR spanned 54 Vbeta and 13 Jbeta. Each CDR3 protein is one row after TCRdb ran MiXCR on the immunoSEQ multiplex PCR reads. In the table there are around 80,000 distinct CDR3 sequences, about 94% of which are singletons. V shed 5 bases and J shed 7 bases, with 14 bases lying between them. Germline V gene lookup returns CDR1 SEHNR and CDR2 FQNEAQ (reference sequence). The CDR3 is made up of 14 amino acids. Sequencing targeted TCR beta in T cells from blood (CD8+ and CD4+). Of note for this clonotype: The antigen is unknown.

The sequence came from a human donor with Susac syndrome. This rearrangement joins TRBV7-9 to TRBJ2-2, with D possibly matching TRBD2 (5 bases). The sample taken for sequencing was CD8+ T cells from PBMCs. CDR3 in amino acids: CASSPSGDDGELFF. CDR3 coding DNA: TGTGCCAGCAGCCCGTCCGGGGATGACGGGGAGCTGTTTTTT.